This T cell receptor beta chain stems from a study of Ad26.COV2.S vaccination and SARS-CoV-2 variants. Study results and caveats: Vaccine recipients posted higher spike-specific TCR breadth than their placebo counterparts.

Clones were read by immunoSEQ multiplex PCR, and TCRdb kept only the in-frame ones, dropping some. The profile shows over 400,000 clones, approximately 92% of them singletons. Treatment noted: 19 received Ad26.COV2.S at low or high dose, single or two shots; several received placebo; per-sample allocation not given. Collection of the samples took place on day 63 after the first injection of vaccine or placebo. V lost 8 bases to trimming and J lost 3 bases, with 16 bases between them. The length of the CDR3 is 14 residues. Germline values: CDR1 MDHEN, CDR2 SYDVKM. In the case of this clone: Its antigen remains unknown.

The J gene is TRBJ1-2, the V gene TRBV28; no reliable D call. The sequencing used peripheral blood, collected in a trial of Ad26.COV2.S vaccine versus placebo. The TCR sequence derives from a person aged 18-60 years who received the Ad26.COV2.S COVID-19 vaccine or a placebo. Here the CDR3 DNA reads TGTGCCAGCGAAGGAGGGATCGTGGACTATGGCTACACCTTC. This sequence encodes CASEGGIVDYGYTF.